This T cell receptor (beta chain) was sequenced for a study of early T cells in non-severe SARS-CoV-2 infection. Per the germline V gene, CDR1 is MNHNY and CDR2 is SVGAGI (reference sequence). V was pared by 2 bases and J by 0 bases, with 7 bases between. The CDR3 contains 14 residues. Study conclusions and caveats: Lookups in VDJdb leaned toward anti-spike CD8 responses and missed private and CD4 specificities.

TCRdb reanalysed the 5' RACE reads using MiXCR and keeps one entry per CDR3 protein. The profile shows 120,000 or so distinct CDR3 sequences, around 12% of them singletons. Of note for this clonotype: Antigen unknown.

The V gene is TRBV6-6, the J gene TRBJ1-1; D unresolved. The sequence derives from an adult who was a healthcare worker with PCR-confirmed SARS-CoV-2 infection or an uninfected control (not recorded which). Here the sequenced sample was whole blood, taken at baseline. CDR3 DNA: TGTGCCAGCAGTTACCGGGGAATGAACACTGAAGCTTTCTTT. Translation gives CASSYRGMNTEAFF.